A single sample is the source of the 13 T cell receptor beta chains below, sequenced in a study of cytotoxic CD8 clonotypes in ibrutinib-treated CLL. Here immunoSEQ multiplex PCR was the method, and the copy in TCRdb shows in-frame clones only, minus some. The table has roughly 180,000 clones, around 72% seen once. The sequencing here drew on PBMCs, taken after 24 months of ibrutinib treatment. The receptors were gathered from a human donor with chronic lymphocytic leukemia.

This chain connects TRBV7-2 to TRBJ2-7, with D hard to call. CDR3 length: 14 amino acids. Trimming removed 3 bases at V and 0 bases at J, with 9 bases between. CDR1 is SGHTA, CDR2 FQGNSA, per germline. The CDR3 protein is CASSFDGNSYEQYF. DNA of the CDR3: TGTGCCAGCAGCTTCGACGGTAACTCCTACGAGCAGTACTTC.

The rearrangement joins TRBV11-1 to TRBJ2-7; no clear D gene. CDR1 SGHAT and CDR2 FQDESV come from the germline V gene (reference sequence). There are 16 residues in the CDR3. V was pared by 5 bases and J by 2 bases, with 19 bases between. The CDR3 DNA is TGTGCCAGCAGCCCCCTCCCTCAAGGTCCGGCCTACGAGCAGTACTTC. It is translated as CASSPLPQGPAYEQYF.

The chain is built from TRBV5-1 and TRBJ2-3, with 7 nucleotides matching TRBD1. Losses at the gene ends were 1 base for V and 7 bases for J; bases not matched to a gene: 18. The CDR3 consists of 18 residues. Looked up from germline, CDR1 is SGHRS and CDR2 is YFSETQ. CDR3: CASSLSVERLRQGHTQYF. The CDR3 DNA sequence: TGCGCCAGCAGCTTGTCCGTGGAACGACTGCGACAGGGCCATACGCAGTATTTT.

The CDR3 loop is CASSSNYEQYF. DNA for the CDR3: TGTGCCAGCAGCTCGAACTACGAGCAGTACTTC. The rearrangement joins TRBV7-2 to TRBJ2-7, with unresolved D. The CDR3 length is 11 residues. Trimming stripped 4 bases from V and 3 bases from J, with 4 bases between. Germline CDR1 is SGHTA and CDR2 is FQGNSA.

This chain joins TRBV28 and TRBJ1-2; TRBD1 matches at 7 bases. Trimming at V came to 6 bases and at J to 5 bases, leaving 6 bases not matched to a gene. CDR3 length equals 13 residues. The germline CDR1 and CDR2 sequences are MDHEN and SYDVKM. This CDR3 reads CASRAPGQYGYTF. Here the CDR3 DNA reads TGTGCCAGCAGGGCCCCGGGACAGTATGGCTACACCTTC.

This clone turned up a few times. The chain recombines TRBV6-6 with TRBJ1-5, with TRBD1 as a possible D gene (5 bases). V dropped 6 bases and J dropped 5 bases, with 17 bases sitting between them. Germline V gene data show CDR1 as MNHNY and CDR2 as SVGAGI (reference sequence). The CDR3 consists of 15 residues. CDR3: CASRNGGFGDQPQHF. The CDR3 DNA reads as TGTGCCAGCAGGAACGGGGGTTTTGGGGATCAGCCCCAGCATTTT.

This clone turned up a few times. This rearrangement joins TRBV9 to TRBJ2-6; a weak D match, TRBD1 (5 bases). In germline, CDR1 is SGDLS, CDR2 YYNGEE. V was trimmed by 0 bases and J by 0 bases, leaving 7 bases between them. The CDR3 contains 16 residues. The CDR3 loop reads CASSVEGFSGANVLTF. Written as DNA, the CDR3 is TGTGCCAGCAGCGTAGAGGGGTTCTCTGGGGCCAACGTCCTGACTTTC.

This clone appeared once. The chain recombines TRBV15 with TRBJ1-1; D possibly corresponds to TRBD1 (5 bases). CDR3 length: 13 amino acids. The germline V and J ends were trimmed by 5 bases and 10 bases, with 17 bases remaining between them. The germline V gene has CDR1 LNHNV and CDR2 YYDKDF (reference sequence). DNA for the CDR3: TGTGCCACCAGCGTTCGGGGACCCTATGGAGCTTTCTTT. This gives the protein CATSVRGPYGAFF.

This clone was counted only a few times. The CDR3 nucleotides read TGTGCCAGCAGGAATTTGTTCCGGGACAGCCCGAACACCGGGGAGCTGTTTTTT. It encodes CASRNLFRDSPNTGELFF. The chain combines TRBV27 with TRBJ2-2; TRBD1 matches 7 bases. V lost 6 bases and J lost 0; bases outside the gene matches: 13. The CDR3 sequence is 18 residues long. Germline V gives CDR1 MNHEY, CDR2 SMNVEV (reference sequence).

The chain uses TRBV7-9 and TRBJ2-5; 11 nucleotides match TRBD2. The CDR3 runs 16 residues. V was pared by 4 bases and J by 2 bases, with 6 bases of the junction left unmatched. From germline, CDR1 is SEHNR and CDR2 FQNEAQ (reference sequence). As DNA, the CDR3 is TGTGCCAGCAGCTGGAGTAGCGGGAGGGGGCAAGAGACCCAGTACTTC. Translation gives CASSWSSGRGQETQYF.

The rearrangement links TRBV28 to TRBJ2-1, with 10 bases aligning to TRBD1. The CDR3 length is 16 residues. V gave up 6 bases and J gave up 0 bases; unmatched junction bases: 5. From germline, CDR1 is MDHEN and CDR2 SYDVKM. DNA of the CDR3: TGTGCCAGCAGACCGACAGGGGGCAGCTCCTACAATGAGCAGTTCTTC. This sequence encodes CASRPTGGSSYNEQFF. Full variable domain (rest looked up from reference TRBV28 and TRBJ2-1): DVKVTQSSRYLVKRTGEKVFLECVQDMDHENMFWYRQDPGLGLRLIYFSYDVKMKEKGDIPEGYSVSREKKERFSLILESASTNQTSMYLCASRPTGGSSYNEQFFGPGTRLTVL.

DNA for the CDR3: TGCGCCAGCAGCCAAGATTTGAGGGGGCTCGTAAAACTGTTTTTT. Its translation: CASSQDLRGLVKLFF. The rearrangement uses TRBV4-3 and TRBJ1-4, with 7 bases that match TRBD1. Losses at the gene ends were 0 bases for V and 10 bases for J; bases not matched to a gene: 8. The CDR3 contains 15 residues. Germline CDR1 is LGHNA and CDR2 is YSLEER.

This clone has more than one count but fewer than ten. V is TRBV4-3 and J is TRBJ2-3, with TRBD2 matching over 10 bases. After removal of 1 base from V and 0 bases from J, the junction contained 4 bases not matched to a gene. The CDR3 totals 17 residues. CDR1 is LGHNA and CDR2 is YSLEER in the germline V gene. CDR3 in DNA: TGCGCCAGCAGCCAAGGAGCGGGAGGGATTAGCACAGATACGCAGTATTTT. Translation: CASSQGAGGISTDTQYF.